The text below deals with one T cell receptor beta chain. The target antigen is unknown. This sample is drawn from a study of cytomegalovirus exposure and HLA in healthy donors. This CDR3 comprises 14 residues. The germline V gene encodes CDR1 LNHDA and CDR2 SQIVND (reference sequence). Trimming left V 5 bases short and J 0 bases short, with 7 bases between. General study results and limits: The study recorded 150 to 200 TCR beta chains that were cytomegalovirus-associated.

Researchers ran the PCR with 60 Vbeta and 13 Jbeta primers. The data were produced by immunoSEQ multiplex PCR, yet TCRdb's version contains in-frame clones alone and is incomplete. The table lists 150,000 to 200,000 clones, more than 75% of them singletons. The rearrangement uses TRBV19 and TRBJ1-4; no clear D. The sample was PBMCs. The sequence derives from a man younger than 35 in good health and CMV-seropositive. CDR3: CASSPPTTNEKLFF. CDR3 sequence (DNA): TGTGCCAGTAGTCCCCCCACAACTAATGAAAAACTGTTTTTT.